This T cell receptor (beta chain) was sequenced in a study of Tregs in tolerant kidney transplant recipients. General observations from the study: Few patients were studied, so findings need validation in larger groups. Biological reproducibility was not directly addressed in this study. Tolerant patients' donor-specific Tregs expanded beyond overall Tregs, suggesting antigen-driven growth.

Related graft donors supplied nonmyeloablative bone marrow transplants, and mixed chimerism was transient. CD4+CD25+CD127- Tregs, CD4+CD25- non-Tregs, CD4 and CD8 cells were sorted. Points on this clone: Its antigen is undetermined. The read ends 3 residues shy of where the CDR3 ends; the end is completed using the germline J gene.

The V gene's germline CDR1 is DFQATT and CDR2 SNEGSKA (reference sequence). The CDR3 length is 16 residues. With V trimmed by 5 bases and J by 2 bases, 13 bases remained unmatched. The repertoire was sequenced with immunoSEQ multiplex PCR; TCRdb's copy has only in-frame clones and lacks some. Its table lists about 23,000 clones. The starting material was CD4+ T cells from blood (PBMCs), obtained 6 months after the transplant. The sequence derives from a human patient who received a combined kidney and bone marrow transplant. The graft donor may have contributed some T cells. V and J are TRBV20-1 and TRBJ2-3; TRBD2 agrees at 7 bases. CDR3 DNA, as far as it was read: TGCAGTGCTGCCCCCCGAGCGGGGACTTTCACAGATACG. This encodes CSAAPRAGTFTDT. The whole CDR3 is CSAAPRAGTFTDTQYF.